A single sample is the source of the 16 T cell receptor beta chains below, sequenced in a study of T cell responses to AZD1222 COVID-19 vaccine. Sequencing used immunoSEQ multiplex PCR; TCRdb keeps in-frame clones, though not all of them. Of 120,000 to 150,000 clones listed, 85% to 95% are singletons. The specimen comprised peripheral blood, sampled 28 days after the second AZD1222 dose. The receptors were sampled from an adult who received the AZD1222 COVID-19 vaccine.

The chain has TRBV18 and TRBJ2-3, with a weak D call TRBD2 (6 bases). Germline V gives CDR1 KGHSH, CDR2 LQKENI. The V and J ends lost 3 bases and 4 bases respectively, with 11 bases between them. The CDR3 spans 14 residues. The CDR3, as DNA: TGTGCCAGCTCACCCCCTAGCGCCTCAGATACGCAGTATTTT. Its protein product is CASSPPSASDTQYF.

This chain links TRBV9 with TRBJ2-3; 7 bases line up with TRBD1. The germline V gene has CDR1 SGDLS and CDR2 YYNGEE. This CDR3 is built from 15 residues. With 0 bases clipped from V and 2 bases from J, the junction kept 3 bases outside the gene matches. CDR3 protein: CASSVGQGHTDTQYF. As DNA, the CDR3 is TGTGCCAGCAGCGTAGGACAGGGCCACACAGATACGCAGTATTTT.

Here the CDR3 reads CASQAGVYNEQFF. Here the CDR3 DNA reads TGTGCCAGCCAAGCGGGGGTTTACAATGAGCAGTTCTTC. This rearrangement joins TRBV2 to TRBJ2-1, with TRBD2 matching 8 bases. V trimming: 8 bases; J trimming: 4 bases; junction bases outside the gene matches: 4. From germline, CDR1 is SNHLY and CDR2 FYNNEI. The CDR3 extends over 13 amino acids.

This chain links TRBV29-1 with TRBJ1-2; 7 bases align to TRBD1. Per the germline V gene, CDR1 is SQVTM and CDR2 is ANQGSEA. This CDR3 region has 12 residues. V lost 5 bases to trimming and J lost 8 bases; unmatched junction nucleotides: 8. In nucleotides, the CDR3 is TGCAGCGTTTCAGGGGGTGTCTACGGCTACACCTTC. Translated, it gives CSVSGGVYGYTF.

The gene calls are TRBV5-5 and TRBJ1-2; D uncertain. From germline, CDR1 is SGHKS and CDR2 YYEKEE (reference sequence). V lost 3 bases and J 0 bases, leaving 15 bases between the germline ends. CDR3 size: 16 residues. For the CDR3, the DNA is TGTGCCAGCAGCTCCCCCGGAGGGCCCTCTAACTATGGCTACACCTTC. It specifies CASSSPGGPSNYGYTF.

This sequence joins TRBV28 and TRBJ2-3; D uncertain. Germline-derived CDR1 and CDR2 are MDHEN and SYDVKM. The V and J ends lost 4 bases and 1 base respectively, with 12 bases between them. The CDR3 runs 15 residues. The CDR3 is CASSSGPSGTDTQYF. The CDR3 nucleotides are TGTGCCAGCAGTTCCGGGCCCTCCGGCACAGATACGCAGTATTTT.

This rearrangement joins TRBV7-2 to TRBJ1-2; tentatively, D is TRBD1 (5 bases). The germline CDR1 and CDR2 sequences are SGHTA and FQGNSA. Trimming cost V 3 bases and J 9 bases, with 17 bases left between them. The CDR3 consists of 14 residues. The chain's CDR3 is CASSFGGLAPSYTF. CDR3 DNA sequence: TGTGCCAGCAGCTTTGGGGGGTTAGCACCTAGCTACACCTTC.

The J gene is TRBJ1-4, the V gene TRBV2; D ambiguous. Germline V gene lookup returns CDR1 SNHLY and CDR2 FYNNEI. This CDR3 region has 13 residues. V lost 6 bases and J 9 bases, leaving 14 bases between the germline ends. CDR3 protein: CASSQLPGQKLFF. CDR3 coding DNA: TGTGCCAGCAGCCAACTACCGGGCCAAAAACTGTTTTTT.

This sequence joins TRBV2 and TRBJ1-2, with D perhaps TRBD1 (6 bases). Germline V gene lookup returns CDR1 SNHLY and CDR2 FYNNEI. Between the trimmed V and J ends, which lost 3 bases and 2 bases, there was a span of 7 bases. The CDR3 contains 13 residues. CDR3 in amino acids: CASSDQGNYGYTF. For the CDR3, the DNA is TGTGCCAGCAGTGATCAGGGGAACTATGGCTACACCTTC.

The V gene is TRBV6-2 or TRBV6-3, the J gene TRBJ1-1, with a weak D call TRBD1 (5 bases). Per germline, CDR1 MNHEY and CDR2 SVGEGT. The CDR3 is 15 residues long. V was trimmed by 5 bases and J by 2 bases, leaving 15 bases between them. The CDR3 sequence is CASSLGGGFNTEAFF. DNA for the CDR3: TGTGCCAGCAGTCTTGGGGGGGGGTTTAACACTGAAGCTTTCTTT.

This chain joins TRBV19 and TRBJ2-7, with TRBD2 as a possible D gene (5 bases). Between the trimmed V and J ends, which lost 3 bases and 0 bases, there was a span of 9 bases. This CDR3 contains 14 residues. Germline values: CDR1 LNHDA, CDR2 SQIVND (reference sequence). CDR3 nucleotides: TGTGCCAGTAGTATGGAGCGGAGCTCCTACGAGCAGTACTTC. It codes for CASSMERSSYEQYF.

This chain links TRBV6-2 or TRBV6-3 with TRBJ2-1; TRBD1 aligns across 8 bases. From germline, CDR1 is MNHEY and CDR2 SVGEGT. This CDR3 has 16 residues. V lost 2 bases to trimming and J lost 5 bases; unmatched junction nucleotides: 8. CDR3 in DNA: TGTGCCAGCAGTTACCCGACCCGGACAGGGAACAATGAGCAGTTCTTC. The encoded protein is CASSYPTRTGNNEQFF.

J is TRBJ2-2 and V is TRBV7-2; 8 bases line up with TRBD1. Germline lookup yields CDR1 SGHTA and CDR2 FQGNSA. V lost 1 base to trimming and J lost 5 bases; unmatched junction nucleotides: 6. This CDR3 is 16 amino acids long. This chain's CDR3 is CASSLGGRGLTGELFF. In DNA, the CDR3 is TGTGCCAGCAGCTTAGGCGGCAGGGGGCTGACCGGGGAGCTGTTTTTT.

The chain employs TRBV28 and TRBJ1-3, with unresolved D. From germline, CDR1 is MDHEN and CDR2 SYDVKM. Trimming left V 6 bases short and J 0 bases short, with 12 bases between. The length of the CDR3 is 15 residues. The CDR3 region is CASSKTLRSGNTIYF. The CDR3 DNA reads as TGTGCCAGCAGCAAGACACTTCGCTCTGGAAACACCATATATTTT.

The chain is built from TRBV6-2 or TRBV6-3 and TRBJ1-1; 7 bases agree with TRBD1. The V gene end was trimmed by 2 bases and the J gene end by 4 bases; junction bases not matched to a gene: 10. The germline CDR1 and CDR2 sequences are MNHEY and SVGEGT. This CDR3 comprises 16 residues. This chain's CDR3 is CASSYPGQMGGTEAFF. For the CDR3, the DNA is TGTGCCAGCAGTTACCCGGGACAGATGGGGGGCACTGAAGCTTTCTTT.

The rearrangement uses TRBV7-2 and TRBJ1-1; D is undetermined. The length of the CDR3 is 13 residues. V lost 4 bases and J 4 bases, leaving 10 bases between the germline ends. Germline-derived CDR1 and CDR2 are SGHTA and FQGNSA. CDR3 loop: CASSSPRATEAFF. The CDR3 nucleotides read TGTGCCAGCAGCTCCCCAAGGGCCACTGAAGCTTTCTTT.